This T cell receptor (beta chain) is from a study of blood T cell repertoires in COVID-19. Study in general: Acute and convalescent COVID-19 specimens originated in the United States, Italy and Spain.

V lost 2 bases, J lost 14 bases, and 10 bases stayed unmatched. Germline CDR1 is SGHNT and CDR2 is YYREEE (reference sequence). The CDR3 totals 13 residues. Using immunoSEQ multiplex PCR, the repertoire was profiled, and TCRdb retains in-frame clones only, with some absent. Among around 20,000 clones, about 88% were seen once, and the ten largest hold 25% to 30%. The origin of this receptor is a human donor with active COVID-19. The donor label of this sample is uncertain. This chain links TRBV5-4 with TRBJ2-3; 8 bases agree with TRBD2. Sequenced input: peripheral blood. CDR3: CASSLGPAGTRYF. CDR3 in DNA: TGTGCCAGCAGCTTAGGGCCGGCCGGGACTAGGTATTTT.